Here is one TCR beta chain with its context. Antigen specificity is unknown. This entry is derived from a study of radiotherapy plus CTLA-4 blockade in lung cancer. Turning to the study itself: With 31% of patients having disease control, objective responses were seen in roughly 18%. Study results and limitations: Reports identified early blood T cell clone dynamics, with interferon-beta, as the best response predictor.

Clones were sequenced by immunoSEQ multiplex PCR, and TCRdb holds only the in-frame ones, with some missing. The top ten clones hold over 2% of a sample with 85,000 to 120,000 clones, more than 75% of them seen once. Germline CDR1 SGHTA, CDR2 FQGTGA. The ends were cut back, 5 bases at V and 7 bases at J, with 12 bases in the middle. This CDR3 comprises 13 residues. This chain joins TRBV7-3 and TRBJ2-1; D call uncertain. Specimen: peripheral blood, collected from a patient treated with radiotherapy plus ipilimumab. This clonotype was sampled from a human donor with non-small cell lung cancer that progressed on radiotherapy plus ipilimumab. Some clones in this sample may be carry-over from other donors' samples. CDR3 protein: CASSQNAVNEQFF. CDR3 nucleotide sequence: TGTGCCAGCAGCCAGAACGCCGTAAATGAGCAGTTCTTC.